This TCR beta chain was found in a study of blood T cell repertoires in COVID-19. The overall study: Sites across the United States, Italy and Spain contributed samples from acute and convalescent COVID-19. Sources were T cells, B-cell-depleted T cells, or PBMCs; the material itself was cDNA or gDNA.

TCRdb's copy holds only in-frame clones and misses some; the assay was immunoSEQ multiplex PCR. Of a few hundred thousand clones in the sample, around 75% were seen once. The CDR3 sequence is 13 residues long. In germline, CDR1 is MGHDK, CDR2 SYGVNS. Trimming removed 6 bases from V and 2 bases from J, with 11 bases in between. Sequenced input: peripheral blood. The chain combines TRBV25-1 with TRBJ2-7; D perhaps matches TRBD1 (6 bases). This receptor was taken from a human donor in a cohort sampled during active COVID-19. The CDR3 is CASREQGTYEQYF. The CDR3 region has the DNA TGTGCCAGCAGGGAGCAGGGGACCTACGAGCAGTACTTC.